The clone carrying this TCR beta chain showed up just a few times. CDR1 is MNHEY, CDR2 SMNVEV, per germline (reference sequence). The V and J ends lost 5 bases and 7 bases respectively, with 9 bases between them. The CDR3 consists of 13 residues. The entry originates in a study of T-cell reconstitution after alpha-beta-depleted transplantation in children. Researchers prepared the TCRbeta library using unique molecular identifiers, the study reports. TCRdb re-analysed the PCR reads in MiXCR, keeping a single row per CDR3 protein. This table has around 200,000 distinct CDR3 sequences, approximately 15% appearing once.

Specimen: PBMCs, mostly from graft donor cells, collected 360 days after TCRalphabeta/CD19-depleted stem cell transplant. The chain uses TRBV27 and TRBJ1-6; D unresolved. The source of this sequence is a male patient between 2 and 9 years old who had a stem cell transplant for acute lymphoblastic leukemia, so the T cells may come from the graft donor. The CDR3 protein is CASSTTENSPLHF. The CDR3 coding sequence is TGTGCCAGCAGTACCACAGAGAATTCACCCCTCCACTTT.